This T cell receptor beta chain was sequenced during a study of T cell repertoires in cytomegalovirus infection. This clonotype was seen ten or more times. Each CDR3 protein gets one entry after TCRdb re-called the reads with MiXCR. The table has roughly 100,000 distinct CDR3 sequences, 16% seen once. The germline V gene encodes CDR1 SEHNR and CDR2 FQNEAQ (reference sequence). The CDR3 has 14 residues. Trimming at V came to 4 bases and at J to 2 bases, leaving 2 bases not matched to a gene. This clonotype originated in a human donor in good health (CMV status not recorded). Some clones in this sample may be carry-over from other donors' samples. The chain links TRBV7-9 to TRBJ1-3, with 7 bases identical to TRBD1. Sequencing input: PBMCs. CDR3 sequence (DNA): TGTGCCAGCAGCTCCGACAGGGCTGGAAACACCATATATTTT. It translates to CASSSDRAGNTIYF.